These 21 T cell receptor beta chains originate from one sample sequenced in a study of identical twins. TCRdb fed the 5' RACE reads into MiXCR, producing one record per CDR3 protein. The sample lists 300,000 to 400,000 distinct CDR3 sequences; about 12% were seen once. These same data were also listed under a study on yellow fever vaccine responses in identical twins.

The sequencing input was CD8+ T cells sorted from blood. The source is a woman aged 18-29 years in good health.

The chain couples TRBV6-5 to TRBJ2-1; D remains ambiguous. This CDR3 is 14 amino acids long. CDR1 MNHEY and CDR2 SVGAGI come from the germline V gene. The ends were cut back, 2 bases at V and 4 bases at J, with 9 bases in the middle. The CDR3 DNA follows: TGTGCCAGCAGTTACGCAGTTTCTTACAATGAGCAGTTCTTC. Translating it yields CASSYAVSYNEQFF.

The V call is TRBV3-1, the J call TRBJ1-5; D gene unclear. Germline values: CDR1 LGHDT, CDR2 YNNKEL (reference sequence). The CDR3 is 12 residues long. The V gene lost 6 bases and the J gene lost 4 bases, with 7 bases spanning the gap. The CDR3: CASSQQNQPQHF. The CDR3, as DNA: TGTGCCAGCAGTCAGCAGAATCAGCCCCAGCATTTT.

The V and J genes are TRBV6-5 and TRBJ1-2; TRBD1 is a possible D gene (6 bases). Trimming took off 2 bases at V and 3 bases at J, with 13 bases between the two ends. This CDR3 comprises 15 residues. Germline V gene sequence: CDR1 MNHEY, CDR2 SVGAGI. This chain's CDR3 is CASSYAGAGDYGYTF. CDR3 DNA: TGTGCCAGCAGTTACGCAGGGGCGGGGGACTATGGCTACACCTTC.

This clonotype was counted many times. This chain uses TRBV12-3 or TRBV12-4 with TRBJ2-3; the D is unclear. CDR3 length equals 14 residues. V was pared by 5 bases and J by 2 bases, with 11 bases between. CDR3: CASSSGSNTDTQYF. DNA for the CDR3: TGTGCCAGCAGTAGTGGCAGTAACACAGATACGCAGTATTTT.

The V and J genes are TRBV15 and TRBJ2-3, with D possibly matching TRBD1 (6 bases). V lost 1 base and J lost 4, with 15 bases in between. The CDR3 extends over 16 amino acids. Germline CDR1 is LNHNV and CDR2 is YYDKDF (reference sequence). This CDR3 is CATSRVLGGSADTQYF. The CDR3 nucleotides read TGTGCCACCAGCAGAGTACTTGGGGGCTCGGCAGATACGCAGTATTTT.

This clonotype was detected only a few times. The chain combines TRBV11-2 with TRBJ2-3, with TRBD2 matching over 10 bases. Germline lookup yields CDR1 SGHAT and CDR2 FQNNGV. The CDR3 is 21 residues long. The V gene end was trimmed by 2 bases and the J gene end by 6 bases; junction bases not matched to a gene: 23. This CDR3 reads CASSLSLSPRGLAGEGDTQYF. For the CDR3, the DNA is TGTGCCAGCAGCTTATCCCTTAGTCCCCGGGGTCTAGCGGGGGAAGGGGATACGCAGTATTTT.

This clonotype was seen only a few times. The chain recombines TRBV7-9 with TRBJ2-3; D is possibly TRBD2 (7 bases). Trimming removed 6 bases at V and 4 bases at J, with 23 bases between. The CDR3 contains 17 residues. Per germline, CDR1 SEHNR and CDR2 FQNEAQ (reference sequence). The CDR3 coding sequence is TGTGCCAGCAGTCCCCGGCCGGGGGGCCGGATGGCAGATACGCAGTATTTT. The encoded protein is CASSPRPGGRMADTQYF.

This sequence joins TRBV27 and TRBJ2-1; 9 bases are shared with TRBD1. V was pared by 8 bases and J by 4 bases, with 9 bases of the junction left unmatched. CDR1 is MNHEY and CDR2 is SMNVEV in the germline V gene (reference sequence). This CDR3 contains 15 residues. The CDR3 spells CASSNTGGVYNEQFF. CDR3 nucleotides: TGTGCCAGCTCCAATACAGGGGGCGTTTACAATGAGCAGTTCTTC.

This clonotype was counted many times. The V and J genes are TRBV3-1 and TRBJ2-2; D possibly corresponds to TRBD1 (7 bases). This CDR3 is built from 16 residues. Trimming took off 0 bases at V and 6 bases at J, with 14 bases between the two ends. The germline CDR1 and CDR2 sequences are LGHDT and YNNKEL (reference sequence). The CDR3 reads CASSQDPDRRAGELFF. In DNA form, the CDR3 reads TGTGCCAGCAGCCAAGATCCGGACAGGAGGGCCGGGGAGCTGTTTTTT.

This clonotype was detected a few times. The rearrangement joins TRBV6-1 to TRBJ2-1; TRBD2 is a possible D gene (6 bases). This CDR3 spans 17 amino acids. V gave up 3 bases and J gave up 3 bases, with 18 bases separating them. Germline CDR1 reads MNHNS; CDR2 reads SASEGT. CDR3 coding DNA: TGTGCCAGCAGTGAGGGGGGAGCCCGGGGTCTCTACAATGAGCAGTTCTTC. Protein: CASSEGGARGLYNEQFF.

This chain links TRBV19 with TRBJ2-3; no definite D call. The germline V and J ends were trimmed by 1 base and 4 bases, with 9 bases remaining between them. The CDR3 runs 14 residues. Germline V gene data show CDR1 as LNHDA and CDR2 as SQIVND (reference sequence). The CDR3 loop reads CASSIGPRPDTQYF. The CDR3 region has the DNA TGTGCCAGTAGTATAGGGCCCCGGCCAGATACGCAGTATTTT.

The chain has TRBV5-6 and TRBJ2-7, with D possibly being TRBD1 (6 bases). The CDR3 sequence is 17 residues long. The germline V gene encodes CDR1 SGHDT and CDR2 YYEEEE. The germline V and J ends were trimmed by 8 bases and 2 bases, with 26 bases remaining between them. DNA of the CDR3: TGTGCCAGGGGCCGAGGGAGTGTATACAGGGTAACCTACGAGCAGTACGTC. It is translated as CARGRGSVYRVTYEQYV.

This clonotype showed up many times. The V gene is TRBV12-3 or TRBV12-4, the J gene TRBJ2-1; D is unresolved. The CDR3 covers 12 residues. V was clipped by 5 bases and J by 7 bases, with 9 bases between them. For the CDR3, the DNA is TGTGCCAGCAGTCCGCTTAGGAATGAGCAGTTCTTC. This sequence encodes CASSPLRNEQFF.

The J gene is TRBJ2-3, the V gene TRBV24-1; 9 bases are shared with TRBD1. The CDR3 has 17 amino acids. The J segment lost 0 bases and the V segment lost 3 bases, leaving 6 bases of the junction unmatched. In germline, CDR1 is KGHDR, CDR2 SFDVKD. The CDR3 spells CATSDRRQGGSTDTQYF. The DNA of the CDR3 is TGTGCCACCAGTGATCGTCGACAGGGGGGTAGCACAGATACGCAGTATTTT.

This clonotype was seen ten or more times. The chain has TRBV4-1 and TRBJ2-7; unclear D gene. The germline V and J ends were trimmed by 2 bases and 0 bases, with 5 bases remaining between them. CDR1 is MGHRA and CDR2 is YSYEKL in the germline V gene. This CDR3 is built from 13 residues. The CDR3 region has the DNA TGCGCCAGCAGCCAAACAACCTCCTACGAGCAGTACTTC. This sequence encodes CASSQTTSYEQYF.

The CDR3 nucleotides are TGTGCCACCAGCAGAGTGGCTAGCGGGAAAGAGACCCAGTACTTC. Its protein product is CATSRVASGKETQYF. The chain couples TRBV15 to TRBJ2-5, with 9 bases lining up with TRBD2. J lost 3 bases, V lost 1 base, and 3 bases had no gene match. This CDR3 has 15 residues. Per germline, CDR1 LNHNV and CDR2 YYDKDF (reference sequence).

V is TRBV15 and J is TRBJ2-1; D is possibly TRBD1 or TRBD2 (5 bases each). The length of the CDR3 is 19 residues. Trimming shortened V by 0 bases and J by 8 bases, and 26 bases separated the two germline ends. Germline-derived CDR1 and CDR2 are LNHNV and YYDKDF (reference sequence). CDR3 amino acids: CATSRDPIGDPRGGDEQFF. CDR3 nucleotides: TGTGCCACCAGCAGAGACCCAATAGGGGACCCCCGAGGCGGTGATGAGCAGTTCTTC.

The chain uses TRBV2 and TRBJ2-1, with D maybe TRBD2 (5 bases). This CDR3 is built from 14 residues. Trimming took 9 bases from V and 3 from J, leaving 15 bases between them. Germline V gene data show CDR1 as SNHLY and CDR2 as FYNNEI. DNA of the CDR3: TGTGCCAGTCTCCCCGAGACTAACTACAATGAGCAGTTCTTC. Its translation: CASLPETNYNEQFF.

This clonotype was detected a few times. The chain is built from TRBV4-1 and TRBJ2-5, with D tentatively TRBD1 or TRBD2 (5 bases each). Germline-derived CDR1 and CDR2 are MGHRA and YSYEKL. The CDR3 sequence is 17 residues long. The V end lost 3 bases, the J end lost 3 bases, and 20 bases lay between the germline ends. Here the CDR3 reads CASSQPNRDRAEETQYF. In nucleotides, the CDR3 is TGCGCCAGCAGCCAGCCGAACCGGGACCGCGCCGAAGAGACCCAGTACTTC.

This clonotype was observed a handful of times. This rearrangement joins TRBV4-1 to TRBJ1-5, with no clear D. This CDR3 is built from 15 residues. Per the germline V gene, CDR1 is MGHRA and CDR2 is YSYEKL. V was cut by 0 bases and J by 4 bases, with 10 bases left in between. The CDR3 reads CASSQDQAKNQPQHF. As DNA, the CDR3 is TGCGCCAGCAGCCAAGATCAGGCGAAGAATCAGCCCCAGCATTTT.

This clonotype was seen a handful of times. The chain is built from TRBV6-1 and TRBJ2-3; a possible D gene is TRBD1 (6 bases). The CDR3 spans 18 residues. Germline V gives CDR1 MNHNS, CDR2 SASEGT. V lost 5 bases and J 4 bases, leaving 25 bases between the germline ends. The CDR3 reads CASSQFSVVGALSDTQYF. CDR3 nucleotide sequence: TGTGCCAGCAGTCAGTTTAGCGTTGTGGGGGCGCTTTCAGATACGCAGTATTTT.